This T cell receptor beta chain came from a study of blood T cell repertoires in COVID-19. Study at large: COVID-19 samples, acute and convalescent, were from the United States, Italy and Spain. T cells, B-cell-depleted T cells, or PBMCs supplied cDNA or gDNA.

Trimming took 5 bases from V and 3 from J; bases not matched to a gene: 5. This CDR3 contains 15 residues. The germline V gene has CDR1 SGHTA and CDR2 FQGNSA. In the authors' methods: Reference gene primers were amplified, and this amplification served to estimate nucleated cell counts. Produced via immunoSEQ multiplex PCR; TCRdb's table is partial and in-frame only. D and trimming come from the DNA, and the V and J calls and clone size come from that table. The sample shows around 150,000 clones, 84% of them seen only once. The sequencing sample was made of peripheral blood. This TCR was sampled from a man between 65 and 85 years old with acute or convalescent COVID-19. The chain links TRBV7-2 to TRBJ1-5; TRBD1 matches at 9 bases. The CDR3 loop is CASSLDRGYNQPQHF. The CDR3 nucleotides are TGTGCCAGCAGCCTAGACAGGGGGTACAATCAGCCCCAGCATTTT.